The T cell receptor beta chain described here comes from a study of blood T cell repertoires in COVID-19. About the research overall: PBMCs, B-cell-depleted T cells, or T cells provided the cDNA or gDNA that made up the material.

Clones were read by immunoSEQ multiplex PCR, and TCRdb kept only the in-frame ones, dropping some. Found here are approximately 240,000 clones, 82% of them singletons; the top ten hold about 5.3%. The clonotype comes from a woman aged 80 or over with active or convalescent COVID-19. Sequenced: peripheral blood.

For the CDR3, the DNA is TGTGCCACCAGCAGAGATAGGCAGGCCTTTTGGTCACCCCTCCACTTT. Its protein product is CATSRDRQAFWSPLHF. The chain recombines TRBV15 with TRBJ1-6; the D is unclear. The CDR3 loop spans 16 amino acids. Trimming stripped 0 bases from V and 10 bases from J, with 16 bases between. The V gene's germline CDR1 is LNHNV and CDR2 YYDKDF (reference sequence).